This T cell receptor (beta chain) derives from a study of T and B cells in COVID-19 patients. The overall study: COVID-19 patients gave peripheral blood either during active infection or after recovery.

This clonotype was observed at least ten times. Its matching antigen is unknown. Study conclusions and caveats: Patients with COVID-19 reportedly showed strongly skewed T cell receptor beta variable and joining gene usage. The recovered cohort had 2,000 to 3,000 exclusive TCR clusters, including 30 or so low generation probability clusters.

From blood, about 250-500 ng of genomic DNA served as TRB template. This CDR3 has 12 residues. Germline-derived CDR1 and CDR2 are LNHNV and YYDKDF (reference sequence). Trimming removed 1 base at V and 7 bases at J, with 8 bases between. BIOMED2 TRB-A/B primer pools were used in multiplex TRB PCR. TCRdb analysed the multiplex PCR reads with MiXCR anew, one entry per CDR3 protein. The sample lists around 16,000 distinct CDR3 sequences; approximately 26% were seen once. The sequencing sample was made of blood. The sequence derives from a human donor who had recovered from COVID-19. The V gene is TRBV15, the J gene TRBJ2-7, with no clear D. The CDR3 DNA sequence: TGTGCCACCAGCAGAGGGTATGAAGAGCAGTACTTC. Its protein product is CATSRGYEEQYF. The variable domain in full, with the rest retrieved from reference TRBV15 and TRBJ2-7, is DAMVIQNPRYQVTQFGKPVTLSCSQTLNHNVMYWYQQKSSQAPKLLFHYYDKDFNNEADTPDNFQSRRPNTSFCFLDIRSPGLGDTAMYLCATSRGYEEQYFGPGTRLTVT.